This T cell receptor beta chain was recorded in a study of T cells after posttransplantation cyclophosphamide. Notes on this clone: Its antigen is not identified.

Clones were read by immunoSEQ multiplex PCR, and TCRdb kept only the in-frame ones, dropping some. The table shows about 32,000 clones, with 90% to 95% occurring only once. Study observations and caveats: Blood and skin or GI T cell repertoires showed limited TRB overlap. TRB clonality was highly associated with recipient CMV seropositivity and reactivation.

Trimming took off 1 base at V and 0 bases at J, with 12 bases between the two ends. The CDR3 runs to 16 residues. Germline-derived CDR1 and CDR2 are SNHLY and FYNNEI. The naive gate required viable CD3+CD4+ or CD3+CD8+ cells with CCR7+CD45RA+CD45RO-CD95-CD27+CD28+ phenotype. On the day of bone marrow donation, the related graft donor provided peripheral blood. Sequencing was performed on naive CD4+ T cells sorted from blood. The V call is TRBV2, the J call TRBJ2-5; TRBD2 might be the D (7 bases). The receptor was isolated from a man aged 25-45 years in good health and a related stem cell transplant donor. The CDR3 loop is CASSEGTRGYQETQYF. CDR3 in DNA: TGTGCCAGCAGTGAAGGGACTAGGGGGTACCAAGAGACCCAGTACTTC.